This T cell receptor beta chain derives from a study of cytomegalovirus exposure and HLA in healthy donors. This clone showed up just once. It was with 60 Vbeta and 13 Jbeta primers that the PCR ran. The method was immunoSEQ multiplex PCR; TCRdb's version includes in-frame clones alone and lacks a portion of them. In the table there are 95,000 to 110,000 clones, 82% of which are singletons. V was cut by 0 bases and J by 0 bases, with 9 bases left in between. Germline V gives CDR1 MNHEY, CDR2 SVGAGI. The CDR3 has 15 amino acids. The receptor was derived from a man aged 30-40 years in good health and CMV-seropositive. The sequencing sample was made of PBMCs. This chain joins TRBV6-5 and TRBJ2-7, with D tentatively TRBD1 (6 bases). The CDR3 DNA follows: TGTGCCAGCAGTTACTCGGACAGTAGCTCCTACGAGCAGTACTTC. It translates to CASSYSDSSSYEQYF.